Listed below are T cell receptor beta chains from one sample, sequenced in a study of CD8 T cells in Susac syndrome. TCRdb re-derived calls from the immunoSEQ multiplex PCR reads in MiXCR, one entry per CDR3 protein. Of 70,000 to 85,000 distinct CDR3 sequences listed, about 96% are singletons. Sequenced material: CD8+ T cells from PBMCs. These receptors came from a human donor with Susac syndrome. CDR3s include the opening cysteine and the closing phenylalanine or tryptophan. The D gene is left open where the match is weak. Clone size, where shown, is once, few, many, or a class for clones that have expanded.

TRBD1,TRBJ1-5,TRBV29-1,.,TGCAGCGCCCCCTCTTCCCCGGGACAGGGGCGATGGGCTAGTTGGCAGCCCCAGCATTTT,CSAPSSPGQGRWASWQPQHF
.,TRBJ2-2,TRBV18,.,TGTGCCAGCTCACCTTCCCATTCTAGCAGGACGAACACCGGGGAGCTGTTTTTT,CASSPSHSSRTNTGELFF
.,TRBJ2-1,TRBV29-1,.,TGCAGCGTGTTCTTAACCGACAGGTCCTCTTACAATGAGCAGTTCTTC,CSVFLTDRSSYNEQFF
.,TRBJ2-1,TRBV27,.,TGTGCCAGCAGTTTTACAGGCAATGAGCAGTTCTTC,CASSFTGNEQFF
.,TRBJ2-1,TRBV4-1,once,TGCGCCAGCAGCCTCCGGGGCTACAATGAGCAGTTCTTC,CASSLRGYNEQFF
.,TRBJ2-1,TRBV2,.,TGTGCCAGCAGTGAAATGGTGGGTGAGCAGTTCTTC,CASSEMVGEQFF
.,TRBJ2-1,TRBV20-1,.,TGCAGTGCTAGGTCCGGGGCCTCCTACAATGAGCAGTTCTTC,CSARSGASYNEQFF
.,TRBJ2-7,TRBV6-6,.,TGTGCCAGCAGTTACCAACGACAGGTCTCCTACGAGCAGTACTTC,CASSYQRQVSYEQYF
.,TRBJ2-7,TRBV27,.,TGTGCCAGCAGGGACGCAGGGGCGTACGAGCAGTACTTC,CASRDAGAYEQYF
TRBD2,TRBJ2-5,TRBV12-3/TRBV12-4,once,TGTGCCAGCAGTGCCGGACTAGTGGCCTGGGAGACCCAGTACTTC,CASSAGLVAWETQYF
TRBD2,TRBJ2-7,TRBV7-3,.,TGTGCCAGCAGCCCCCAACTAGCGGGAATCCACGAGCAGTACTTC,CASSPQLAGIHEQYF
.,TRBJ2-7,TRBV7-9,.,TGTGCCAGCAGCTTTAATCCTCCGGGAGAACCCTACGAGCAGTACTTC,CASSFNPPGEPYEQYF